A selection of T cell receptor beta chains follows, all from one sample in a study of blood T cells in healthy people across ages. TCRdb fed the 5' RACE reads into MiXCR, producing one record per CDR3 protein. The top ten clones hold roughly 3.6% of a sample with about 630,000 distinct CDR3 sequences, around 21% of them seen once. Specimen: blood. These receptors originate from a man between 65 and 80 years old in good health. Both conserved end residues are part of each CDR3. A D gene is named only where the DNA matches it firmly. The size field is filled for only some rows; it gives once, few, many or a size class.

once	TRBV4-3	NA	TRBJ2-5	CASSLDPRGGQETQYF	TGCGCCAGCAGCCTAGACCCCAGGGGGGGTCAAGAGACCCAGTACTTC
many	TRBV5-1	NA	TRBJ2-4	CASSLGASQNIQYF	TGCGCCAGCAGCTTGGGAGCTAGCCAAAACATTCAGTACTTC
few	TRBV3-1	NA	TRBJ1-1	CASSQYRSEAFF	TGTGCCAGCAGCCAATACAGAAGTGAAGCTTTCTTT
few	TRBV10-3	NA	TRBJ1-1	CAIRGGTEAFF	TGTGCCATCAGAGGGGGAACTGAAGCTTTCTTT
many	TRBV21-1	NA	TRBJ2-7	CASSKAGDSYSYEQYF	TGTGCCAGCAGCAAAGCTGGCGACTCGTACTCCTACGAGCAGTACTTC
few	TRBV20-1	TRBD2	TRBJ2-7	CSARDTSGSGEQYF	TGCAGTGCTAGAGATACTAGCGGGAGCGGGGAGCAGTACTTC
few	TRBV7-9	TRBD1	TRBJ1-2	CASSWKDRAFGYTF	TGTGCCAGCAGCTGGAAGGACAGGGCGTTCGGCTACACCTTC
few	TRBV20-1	NA	TRBJ2-4	CSAAPLPGIQYF	TGCAGTGCTGCCCCCCTGCCCGGCATTCAGTACTTC
few	TRBV30	NA	TRBJ2-6	CAWSLLYGLEGANVLTF	TGTGCCTGGAGTCTTTTATATGGGTTGGAAGGGGCCAACGTCCTGACTTTC
many	TRBV20-1	NA	TRBJ2-7	CSAEGGTGTYEQYF	TGCAGTGCAGAGGGAGGGACAGGCACCTACGAGCAGTACTTC
few	TRBV20-1	TRBD2	TRBJ2-5	CSAESGTSGIGETQYF	TGCAGTGCGGAGTCCGGGACTAGCGGGATTGGGGAGACCCAGTACTTC
NA	TRBV10-3	NA	TRBJ2-7	CAISQSSSYEQYF	TGTGCCATCAGTCAGTCAAGCTCCTACGAGCAGTACTTC
few	TRBV28	TRBD2	TRBJ2-7	CASSSPGLAGDEQYF	TGTGCCAGCAGTTCCCCGGGACTAGCGGGGGACGAGCAGTACTTC
NA	TRBV7-2	TRBD2	TRBJ2-3	CDSSRTTSGSADTQYF	TGTGACAGCAGCAGAACGACTAGCGGGAGTGCAGATACGCAGTATTTT
NA	TRBV11-2	NA	TRBJ2-3	CASIFPWRVSTDTQYF	TGTGCCAGCATCTTTCCGTGGCGGGTCAGCACAGATACGCAGTATTTT
few	TRBV20-1	NA	TRBJ2-2	CSARAGALTTGELFF	TGCAGTGCTAGAGCGGGAGCCCTTACAACCGGGGAGCTGTTTTTT
NA	TRBV27	NA	TRBJ2-1	CACSFASRSYNEQFF	TGTGCCTGCAGTTTTGCGTCCCGCTCCTACAATGAGCAGTTCTTC
few	TRBV20-1	TRBD2	TRBJ2-7	CSARDASGRYEQYF	TGCAGTGCTAGAGATGCCAGCGGGAGATACGAGCAGTACTTC
many	TRBV18	TRBD1	TRBJ1-2	CASSPDRDYGYTF	TGTGCCAGCTCACCGGACAGGGACTATGGCTACACCTTC